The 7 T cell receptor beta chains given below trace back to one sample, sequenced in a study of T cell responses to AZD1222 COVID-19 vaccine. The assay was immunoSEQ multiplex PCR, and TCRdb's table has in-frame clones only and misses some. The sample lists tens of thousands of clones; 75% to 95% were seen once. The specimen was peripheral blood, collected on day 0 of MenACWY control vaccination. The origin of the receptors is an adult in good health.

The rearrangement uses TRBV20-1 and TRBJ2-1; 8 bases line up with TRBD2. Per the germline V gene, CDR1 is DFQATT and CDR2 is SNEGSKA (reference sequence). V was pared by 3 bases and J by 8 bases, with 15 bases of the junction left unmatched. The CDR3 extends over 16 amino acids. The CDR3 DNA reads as TGCAGTGCTAGTGGGGGAGGGGCGGGAGGATCTGATGAGCAGTTCTTC. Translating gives CSASGGGAGGSDEQFF.

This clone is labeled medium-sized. The CDR3 bases are TGTGCCAGCAGTGACGGGCAGGGGACCGGGGAGCTGTTTTTT. This sequence encodes CASSDGQGTGELFF. The J gene is TRBJ2-2, the V gene TRBV6-4; perhaps TRBD1 as D (6 bases). The CDR3 consists of 14 residues. V shed 2 bases and J shed 5 bases, with 9 bases lying between them. Germline values: CDR1 MRHNA, CDR2 SNTAGT.

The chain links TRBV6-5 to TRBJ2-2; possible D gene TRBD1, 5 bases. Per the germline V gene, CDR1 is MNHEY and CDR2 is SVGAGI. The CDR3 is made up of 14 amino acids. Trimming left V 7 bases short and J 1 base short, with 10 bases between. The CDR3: CASTRQRNTGELFF. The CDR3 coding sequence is TGTGCCAGCACCAGACAGAGGAACACCGGGGAGCTGTTTTTT.

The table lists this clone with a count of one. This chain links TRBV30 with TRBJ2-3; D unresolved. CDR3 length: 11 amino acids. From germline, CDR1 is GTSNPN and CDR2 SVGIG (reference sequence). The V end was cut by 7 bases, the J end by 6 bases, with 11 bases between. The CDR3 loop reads CAFHPGDTQYF. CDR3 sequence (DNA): TGTGCCTTTCACCCGGGCGATACGCAGTATTTT.

CDR3 loop: CASSLSGGAETQYF. In nucleotides, the CDR3 is TGTGCCAGCAGTTTAAGTGGGGGAGCGGAGACCCAGTACTTC. The rearrangement links TRBV27 to TRBJ2-5; either TRBD1 or TRBD2 may fit D (5 bases each). V gave up 2 bases and J gave up 5 bases, with 12 bases separating them. This CDR3 is 14 amino acids long. Germline CDR1 and CDR2: MNHEY and SMNVEV (reference sequence).

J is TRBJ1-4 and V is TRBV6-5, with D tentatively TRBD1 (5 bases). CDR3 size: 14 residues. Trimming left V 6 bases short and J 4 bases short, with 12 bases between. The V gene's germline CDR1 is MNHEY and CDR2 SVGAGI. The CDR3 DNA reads TGTGCCAGCAGCCCCGGGACGGATAATGAAAAACTGTTTTTT. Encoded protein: CASSPGTDNEKLFF.

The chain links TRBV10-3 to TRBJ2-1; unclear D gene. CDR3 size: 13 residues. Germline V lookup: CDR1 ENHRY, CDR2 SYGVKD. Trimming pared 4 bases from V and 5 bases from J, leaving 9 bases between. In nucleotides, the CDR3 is TGTGCCATCAGTGTGGAGAGGAACAATGAGCAGTTCTTC. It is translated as CAISVERNNEQFF.